These T cell receptor beta chains were read from a single sample in a study of immune cell composition in non-small cell lung cancer. Some clones are missing from TCRdb's copy, which holds only in-frame ones; the method was immunoSEQ multiplex PCR. Counted here are a few thousand clones, around 80% occurring once; the ten biggest clones make up approximately 15%. Sequencing used lung tumor tissue. Every receptor here comes from a human donor with non-small cell lung cancer. The CDR3 runs from the conserved cysteine through the conserved F or W. The order of the fields is CDR3 protein, clone size, V gene, J gene. Some rows have no size entry. The others give once, few or many, or a class for an expanded clone.

CASSFVAERYEQYF	-	TRBV28	TRBJ2-7
CASSFQGLENYGYTF	hyperexpanded	TRBV28	TRBJ1-2
CASSRMRTGNEKLFF	-	TRBV4-1	TRBJ1-4
CASIQGSSYEQYF	-	TRBV6-6	TRBJ2-7
CASRASGRSETQYF	-	TRBV27	TRBJ2-5
CASSLGQGVANYGYTF	large	TRBV5-4	TRBJ1-2
CASSSSRSSYNEQFF	-	TRBV6-6	TRBJ2-1
CASTSLAGETQYF	-	TRBV11-3	TRBJ2-5
CASRKGAHEQYF	-	TRBV5-1	TRBJ2-7
CASSKGQAGSGNTIYF	-	TRBV9	TRBJ1-3
CASSIDRQGGLVGELFF	-	TRBV19	TRBJ2-2
CASSNPGQYNEQFF	-	TRBV11-2	TRBJ2-1
CASSLVDRPKLFF	-	TRBV27	TRBJ2-2
CATPFRQGSLDEQFF	-	TRBV5-1	TRBJ2-1
CASSVEGGNQPQHF	-	TRBV2	TRBJ1-5
CASRGQGPTPEAFF	-	TRBV2	TRBJ1-1
CASNSIRDRGYEQYF	-	TRBV6-1	TRBJ2-7
CASSFAGGPDTQYF	-	TRBV28	TRBJ2-3
CSVVPPGQLTDTQYF	-	TRBV29-1	TRBJ2-3
CASSFVTGRRGNSPLHF	-	TRBV7-2	TRBJ1-6
CASSETWGSNYGYTF	-	TRBV6-1	TRBJ1-2
CAISGRGGMNTEAFF	-	TRBV10-3	TRBJ1-1
CASRLGTKGGYTF	-	TRBV6-1	TRBJ1-2
CATSVVRGVEKLFF	-	TRBV15	TRBJ1-4
CASSSQLAGVPDTQYF	-	TRBV5-4	TRBJ2-3
CASSFGTEGNTQYF	few	TRBV5-1	TRBJ2-3
CATSTRAFSYGYTF	-	TRBV15	TRBJ1-2
CASSPDRESREAFF	-	TRBV7-2	TRBJ1-1
CASSLGQGLSQPQHF	once	TRBV7-9	TRBJ1-5
CASSFAGFDTQYF	few	TRBV27	TRBJ2-5
CASSGLEGFRAYEQYF	once	TRBV6-1	TRBJ2-7
CASSLGTASTNEKLFF	once	TRBV7-9	TRBJ1-4
CASSELAGGPDTQYF	-	TRBV6-4	TRBJ2-3
CASSYDPSPRGYTF	-	TRBV6-6	TRBJ1-2
CASSEGGENQPQHF	large	TRBV6-1	TRBJ1-5
CASSQDVNSQETQYF	-	TRBV4-2	TRBJ2-5
CASTFSGQGVTEAFF	-	TRBV11-3	TRBJ1-1
CASSLSQGVSGNTIYF	-	TRBV28	TRBJ1-3
CASSSAGTSGKLSEQFF	-	TRBV13	TRBJ2-1
CASTSSGGAQETQYF	-	TRBV28	TRBJ2-5
CSVAAGGSKTEAFF	-	TRBV29-1	TRBJ1-1
CASSYQAGANYGYTF	-	TRBV6-5	TRBJ1-2
CASSLTSGGSTDTQYF	-	TRBV5-1	TRBJ2-3
CASSQRQGNTGELFF	once	TRBV4-2	TRBJ2-2
CASSFPSGGTDTQYF	-	TRBV5-6	TRBJ2-3
CASSTGAGREYF	few	TRBV6-1	TRBJ2-5
CASSLTVGAGAFNQPQHF	once	TRBV5-6	TRBJ1-5
CASSLSSDTQYF	-	TRBV11-3	TRBJ2-3
CASSLAGASTDTQYF	-	TRBV7-9	TRBJ2-3
CASSYREKTQYF	-	TRBV6-6	TRBJ2-5
CATPFPQGRRNMNTEAFF	few	TRBV10-3	TRBJ1-1
CAWRARPLETQYF	-	TRBV30	TRBJ2-5
CASSYNRVYGYTF	-	TRBV6-6	TRBJ1-2
CASSYSAEGTRGYTF	-	TRBV6-5	TRBJ1-2
CASSPIQGSTEAFF	-	TRBV5-4	TRBJ1-1
CASGGQGGYGYTF	-	TRBV6-5	TRBJ1-2
CASSLHRSMNQPQHF	-	TRBV7-2	TRBJ1-5
CASSPGGRTEQYF	-	TRBV5-1	TRBJ2-7